Each of the 19 T cell receptor beta chains below was sequenced from the same sample in a study of T cell changes during pregnancy in multiple sclerosis. Here immunoSEQ multiplex PCR was the method, and the copy in TCRdb shows in-frame clones only, minus some. The repertoire holds 65,000 to 90,000 clones, with about 92% as singletons. The sequencing here drew on peripheral blood, taken before pregnancy. The source is a female donor with multiple sclerosis, enrolled in a pregnancy study.

V gene TRBV30 combines with J gene TRBJ1-1; D is ambiguous. The CDR3 has 14 amino acids. The V and J ends lost 3 bases and 1 base respectively, with 12 bases between them. Germline assignment: CDR1 GTSNPN and CDR2 SVGIG (reference sequence). CDR3 loop: CAWRRREGNTEAFF. DNA of the CDR3: TGTGCCTGGAGGAGAAGGGAGGGGAACACTGAAGCTTTCTTT. The variable domain in full, completed from reference TRBV30 and TRBJ1-1, reads SQTIHQWPATLVQPVGSPLSLECTVEGTSNPNLYWYRQAAGRGLQLLFYSVGIGQISSEVPQNLSASRPQDRQFILSSKKLLLSDSGFYLCAWRRREGNTEAFFGQGTRLTVV.

This clone was observed a handful of times. The V and J genes are TRBV11-2 and TRBJ2-3, with D possibly matching TRBD1 (6 bases). V dropped 6 bases and J dropped 0 bases, with 10 bases sitting between them. This CDR3 contains 14 residues. Germline CDR1 is SGHAT and CDR2 is FQNNGV. This CDR3 is CASSGDISTDTQYF. The CDR3 DNA reads TGTGCCAGCAGTGGGGACATTAGCACAGATACGCAGTATTTT.

The chain uses TRBV25-1 and TRBJ1-1, with TRBD1 matching over 9 bases. After removal of 2 bases from V and 7 bases from J, the junction contained 2 bases not matched to a gene. Germline V CDR1 and CDR2: MGHDK, SYGVNS. The CDR3 is 13 amino acids. The CDR3 here is CASSERTGDEAFF. The CDR3 nucleotides are TGTGCCAGCAGTGAACGGACAGGGGATGAAGCTTTCTTT.

This clone was detected once. The chain recombines TRBV4-3 with TRBJ2-7; no firm D call. V lost 5 bases and J lost 0, with 11 bases in between. The CDR3 consists of 14 residues. Per the germline V gene, CDR1 is LGHNA and CDR2 is YSLEER. The DNA for the CDR3 is TGCGCCAGCAGCGAACAGAGAAGCTCCTACGAGCAGTACTTC. It yields the protein CASSEQRSSYEQYF.

The V and J genes are TRBV5-4 and TRBJ2-1; 9 nucleotides align to TRBD1. J was trimmed by 10 bases and V by 0 bases; bases with no gene match: 11. Germline V lookup: CDR1 SGHNT, CDR2 YYREEE (reference sequence). The CDR3 is 16 amino acids. The CDR3: CASSLEPNQGQGEQFF. As DNA, the CDR3 is TGTGCCAGCAGCTTGGAACCCAACCAGGGACAGGGCGAGCAGTTCTTC. The whole variable domain, filled in from reference TRBV5-4 and TRBJ2-1, reads ETGVTQSPTHLIKTRGQQVTLRCSSQSGHNTVSWYQQALGQGPQFIFQYYREEENGRGNFPPRFSGLQFPNYSSELNVNALELDDSALYLCASSLEPNQGQGEQFFGPGTRLTVL.

The rearrangement links TRBV28 to TRBJ2-3; TRBD2 is a possible D gene (6 bases). Germline V gene data show CDR1 as MDHEN and CDR2 as SYDVKM. V was pared by 3 bases and J by 2 bases, with 9 bases between. The CDR3 extends over 14 amino acids. CDR3 DNA: TGTGCCAGCAGTTTCCGGGAGCTCACAGATACGCAGTATTTT. It yields the protein CASSFRELTDTQYF.

This rearrangement joins TRBV10-3 to TRBJ2-7, with D possibly being TRBD1 (5 bases). The CDR3 runs 15 residues. Trimming stripped 2 bases from V and 2 bases from J, with 13 bases between. Germline V gives CDR1 ENHRY, CDR2 SYGVKD. The CDR3 reads CAISEGATGAYEQYF. The CDR3 nucleotides read TGTGCCATCAGTGAGGGAGCCACAGGTGCCTACGAGCAGTACTTC.

This rearrangement joins TRBV7-9 to TRBJ1-1; D is unclear. This CDR3 is built from 15 residues. CDR1 is SEHNR, CDR2 FQNEAQ, per germline (reference sequence). V was shortened by 0 bases and J by 1 base, with 9 bases between the two germline ends. Here the CDR3 DNA reads TGTGCCAGCAGCTTAGCGGGAGTTGGGAACACTGAAGCTTTCTTT. As protein: CASSLAGVGNTEAFF.

The chain uses TRBV9 and TRBJ2-1; 9 bases match TRBD2. The CDR3 loop spans 19 amino acids. The V gene end was trimmed by 0 bases and the J gene end by 0 bases; junction bases not matched to a gene: 10. Germline values: CDR1 SGDLS, CDR2 YYNGEE. The CDR3 region is CASSVVGTSFLSSYNEQFF. CDR3 nucleotides: TGTGCCAGCAGCGTAGTGGGGACTAGCTTTCTCAGCTCCTACAATGAGCAGTTCTTC.

The chain recombines TRBV11-3 with TRBJ2-5; D uncertain. Trimming shortened V by 3 bases and J by 2 bases, and 19 bases separated the two germline ends. CDR1 is SGHNT and CDR2 is YENEEA in the germline V gene. The CDR3 consists of 17 residues. DNA for the CDR3: TGTGCCAGCAGCTTTAATGGTCTGGCGGAGAAACAAGAGACCCAGTACTTC. This gives the protein CASSFNGLAEKQETQYF.

This rearrangement joins TRBV2 to TRBJ2-5, with 7 bases that match TRBD1. Germline loops: CDR1 SNHLY, CDR2 FYNNEI. The CDR3 has 13 residues. The junction had 7 bases not matched to a gene; V was cut back by 7 bases and J by 5 bases. CDR3 in amino acids: CASIGRGHETQYF. The CDR3, as DNA: TGTGCCAGCATCGGAAGGGGGCATGAGACCCAGTACTTC.

The chain links TRBV4-2 to TRBJ1-5; maybe TRBD1 (6 bases). V lost 6 bases and J lost 0, with 15 bases in between. Germline V gene sequence: CDR1 LGHNA, CDR2 YNFKEQ. CDR3 length: 16 amino acids. The CDR3 DNA sequence: TGTGCCAGCAGTATGATACAGGGAAATAGCAATCAGCCCCAGCATTTT. It translates to CASSMIQGNSNQPQHF.

The rearrangement uses TRBV12-5 and TRBJ1-3; D remains ambiguous. From germline, CDR1 is LGHNT and CDR2 FRNRAP. There are 16 residues in the CDR3. Trimming left V 1 base short and J 2 bases short, with 12 bases between. The DNA for the CDR3 is TGTGCTAGTGGTTTGGACCGGGAGGCTACTGGAAACACCATATATTTT. Its protein product is CASGLDREATGNTIYF. Full variable domain (outside the CDR3, taken from reference TRBV12-5 and TRBJ1-3): DARVTQTPRHKVTEMGQEVTMRCQPILGHNTVFWYRQTMMQGLELLAYFRNRAPLDDSGMPKDRFSAEMPDATLATLKIQPSEPRDSAVYFCASGLDREATGNTIYFGEGSWLTVV.

This clone occurred once. The V call is TRBV6-5, the J call TRBJ2-5; TRBD1 might be the D (6 bases). V was cut by 4 bases and J by 5 bases, with 17 bases left in between. The CDR3 loop spans 15 amino acids. In germline, CDR1 is MNHEY, CDR2 SVGAGI. CDR3 in amino acids: CASSSQGIMLETQYF. As DNA, the CDR3 is TGTGCCAGCAGTTCACAGGGTATAATGTTGGAGACCCAGTACTTC.

The rearrangement links TRBV29-1 to TRBJ2-7; maybe TRBD1 (6 bases). Trimming removed 3 bases from V and 3 bases from J, with 9 bases in between. The CDR3 runs to 12 residues. Germline V gene sequence: CDR1 SQVTM, CDR2 ANQGSEA. In DNA, the CDR3 is TGCAGCGTTGAGGACAGCGTCTACGAGCAGTACTTC. Translating it yields CSVEDSVYEQYF.

This clone was detected only a few times. V and J are TRBV4-3 and TRBJ1-1; 8 nucleotides match TRBD1. From germline, CDR1 is LGHNA and CDR2 YSLEER. The CDR3 spans 14 residues. V shed 3 bases and J 3 bases; nucleotides not matched to a gene: 3. CDR3 DNA: TGCGCCAGCAGCCAGACGACAGGGGACACTGAAGCTTTCTTT. Translated, it gives CASSQTTGDTEAFF.

V is TRBV19 and J is TRBJ1-1, with 7 bases identical to TRBD1. This CDR3 contains 13 residues. Germline-derived CDR1 and CDR2 are LNHDA and SQIVND (reference sequence). With 6 bases clipped from V and 8 bases from J, the junction kept 9 bases outside the gene matches. CDR3 sequence: CASRNTGTEEAFF. CDR3 DNA: TGTGCCAGTAGGAATACCGGGACAGAGGAAGCTTTCTTT.

The chain is built from TRBV27 and TRBJ2-7; the match to TRBD2 covers 10 bases. The CDR3 runs to 15 residues. V lost 6 bases and J lost 0; bases outside the gene matches: 5. Germline V gene data show CDR1 as MNHEY and CDR2 as SMNVEV (reference sequence). This CDR3 is CASSPASGSSYEQYF. As DNA, the CDR3 is TGTGCCAGCAGCCCTGCTAGCGGGAGCTCCTACGAGCAGTACTTC.

The count of this clone is one. The CDR3 DNA follows: TGTGCCAGCAGCCTCGGGACAGGGGACCTTAATGAAAAACTGTTTTTT. As protein: CASSLGTGDLNEKLFF. The gene calls are TRBV4-2 and TRBJ1-4; 10 bases are shared with TRBD1. CDR1 LGHNA and CDR2 YNFKEQ come from the germline V gene. V lost 4 bases to trimming and J lost 4 bases; unmatched junction nucleotides: 6. The CDR3 covers 16 residues.